This T cell receptor (beta chain) was obtained from a study of blood T cell repertoires in COVID-19. The overall study: The United States, Italy and Spain were the sources of the acute and convalescent COVID-19 samples.

Assay used: immunoSEQ multiplex PCR; TCRdb lists only in-frame clones, some missing. The repertoire consists of almost 350,000 clones, with roughly 87% occurring once and the leading ten covering roughly 3.9%. Those enrolled in Seattle joined during active infection and were followed longitudinally afterward. Germline V gives CDR1 MGHRA, CDR2 YSYEKL. This CDR3 comprises 15 residues. Trimming removed 4 bases from V and 5 bases from J; junction bases left unmatched: 8. The rearrangement links TRBV4-1 to TRBJ1-2; 9 bases are a match to TRBD1. Input material: peripheral blood. This TCR came from an older woman with COVID-19, enrolled during active disease. DNA for the CDR3: TGCGCCAGCAGCCCCGGGACAGGGCAATGGTATGGCTACACCTTC. This encodes CASSPGTGQWYGYTF.